The sequence of this T cell receptor (beta chain) was determined in a study of a mutant IDH1 vaccine in newly diagnosed glioma. Study context: Patients in the study were vaccinated eight times, receiving shots in weeks 1, 3, 5, 7, 11, 15, 19 and 23.

Concerning this clone itself: The antigen remains unidentified.

Described time point: week 23, last vaccination. The study gave 300 ug of mutant IDH1 20-mer peptide per vaccine dose, with topical imiquimod. Using immunoSEQ multiplex PCR, the repertoire was profiled, and TCRdb retains in-frame clones only, with some absent. The repertoire holds around 30,000 clones, with roughly 88% as singletons. The sequencing used PBMCs, collected from a glioma patient whose treatment included an IDH1 peptide vaccine. The sequence derives from a man aged 35 to 55 with glioma.

CDR3 in DNA: TGCGCCAGCAGCTTGGGACAGGGGCAGAACGAGCAGTACTTC. Amino acid sequence: CASSLGQGQNEQYF. V is TRBV5-1 and J is TRBJ2-7, with TRBD1 matching over 8 bases. Unmatched junction bases numbered 4, after V lost 0 bases and J lost 5 bases. The CDR3 covers 14 residues. Per the germline V gene, CDR1 is SGHRS and CDR2 is YFSETQ.